The 13 T cell receptor beta chains presented below share a single source sample, sequenced in a study of blood T cell repertoires in COVID-19. Method: immunoSEQ multiplex PCR; TCRdb's copy keeps in-frame clones and lacks some. The table includes some 500,000 clones, approximately 88% detected once. Sequencing input: PBMCs or T cells enriched from blood (not recorded which). These receptors were obtained from a woman aged 40 to 50 who had recovered from COVID-19.

The V gene is TRBV7-9, the J gene TRBJ2-7, with 7 bases matching TRBD1. This CDR3 spans 11 amino acids. Germline CDR1 is SEHNR and CDR2 is FQNEAQ (reference sequence). V gave up 10 bases and J gave up 4 bases; unmatched junction bases: 4. DNA of the CDR3: TGTGCCATCGAACAGGGGTACGAGCAGTACTTC. Protein sequence: CAIEQGYEQYF.

The gene calls are TRBV19 and TRBJ2-2; D is possibly TRBD1 (5 bases). The ends were cut back, 3 bases at V and 1 base at J, with 9 bases in the middle. CDR1 LNHDA and CDR2 SQIVND come from the germline V gene (reference sequence). CDR3 length equals 15 residues. The CDR3, as DNA: TGTGCCAGTAGTATCCCGACAGAGAACACCGGGGAGCTGTTTTTT. Residues: CASSIPTENTGELFF.

This clone was recorded once. The rearrangement joins TRBV5-1 to TRBJ2-7, with 8 bases identical to TRBD2. This CDR3 is 15 amino acids long. Germline V CDR1 and CDR2: SGHRS, YFSETQ. V gave up 4 bases and J gave up 6 bases; unmatched junction bases: 12. The CDR3 loop reads CASSPALAGGFEQYF. The CDR3 nucleotides are TGCGCCAGCAGCCCGGCTCTGGCGGGAGGATTCGAGCAGTACTTC.

This clone was seen just once. J is TRBJ1-5 and V is TRBV7-2, with 8 bases that match TRBD1. Per germline, CDR1 SGHTA and CDR2 FQGNSA. CDR3 length: 13 amino acids. V lost 5 bases, J lost 7 bases, and 4 bases stayed unmatched. The CDR3 protein is CASSPDRDQPQHF. As DNA, the CDR3 is TGTGCCAGCAGCCCGGACAGGGACCAGCCCCAGCATTTT.

V usage is TRBV4-2 and J usage is TRBJ1-2; TRBD1 agrees at 7 bases. Trimming at V came to 0 bases and at J to 6 bases, leaving 7 bases not matched to a gene. The germline V gene has CDR1 LGHNA and CDR2 YNFKEQ. This CDR3 has 15 amino acids. CDR3: CASSQDRIQGDGYTF. Here the CDR3 DNA reads TGTGCCAGCAGCCAAGACCGCATCCAGGGGGATGGCTACACCTTC.

This clone was seen a few times. The chain is built from TRBV19 and TRBJ2-7; 7 bases align to TRBD1. Losses at the gene ends were 4 bases for V and 7 bases for J; bases not matched to a gene: 13. The CDR3 has 15 residues. The V gene's germline CDR1 is LNHDA and CDR2 SQIVND (reference sequence). CDR3 DNA: TGTGCCAGTAGTACCCGGGACAGCCCCACGTTGGAGCAGTACTTC. Its protein product is CASSTRDSPTLEQYF.

This sequence joins TRBV15 and TRBJ2-1, with no clear D. CDR3 length: 15 amino acids. V dropped 0 bases and J dropped 2 bases, with 8 bases sitting between them. Germline V gene lookup returns CDR1 LNHNV and CDR2 YYDKDF (reference sequence). This CDR3 is CATSRDHTAYNEQFF. The CDR3 DNA reads as TGTGCCACCAGCAGAGACCATACAGCCTACAATGAGCAGTTCTTC.

J is TRBJ2-5 and V is TRBV10-3; 7 nucleotides match TRBD2. The V and J ends lost 6 bases and 0 bases, in that order; junction bases with no gene match: 1. Germline V gives CDR1 ENHRY, CDR2 SYGVKD. CDR3 length equals 13 residues. Written as DNA, the CDR3 is TGTGCCATCAGGAGCGGGGACCAAGAGACCCAGTACTTC. Its protein product is CAIRSGDQETQYF.

This chain uses TRBV4-3 with TRBJ2-1, with 12 bases fitting TRBD2. Unmatched junction bases numbered 14, after V lost 2 bases and J lost 0 bases. Germline V lookup: CDR1 LGHNA, CDR2 YSLEER. The CDR3 totals 21 residues. The CDR3 protein is CASSQQEGGTSGPSSYNEQFF. Written as DNA, the CDR3 is TGCGCCAGCAGCCAACAAGAGGGAGGGACTAGCGGGCCAAGCTCCTACAATGAGCAGTTCTTC.

This sequence joins TRBV11-2 and TRBJ2-3, with D unresolved. Germline CDR1 is SGHAT and CDR2 is FQNNGV. V was shortened by 3 bases and J by 4 bases, with 8 bases between the two germline ends. The CDR3 extends over 13 amino acids. CDR3 amino acids: CASSFGLADTQYF. The CDR3 DNA reads as TGTGCCAGCAGCTTCGGGTTGGCAGATACGCAGTATTTT.

This chain links TRBV10-3 with TRBJ1-3; D is possibly TRBD1 (5 bases). The germline V gene has CDR1 ENHRY and CDR2 SYGVKD. The ends were cut back, 10 bases at V and 3 bases at J, with 10 bases in the middle. CDR3 length equals 12 residues. This CDR3 is CASRQSGNTIYF. DNA of the CDR3: TGTGCCAGCCGACAGAGTGGAAACACCATATATTTT.

The chain couples TRBV18 to TRBJ1-2; 10 bases map to TRBD1. This CDR3 is 18 amino acids long. The J segment lost 1 base and the V segment lost 3 bases, leaving 11 bases of the junction unmatched. Germline CDR1 is KGHSH and CDR2 is LQKENI. CDR3 in amino acids: CASSPTRQGAVLNYGYTF. The CDR3 DNA follows: TGTGCCAGCTCACCCACTCGACAGGGGGCAGTCCTTAACTATGGCTACACCTTC.

This chain uses TRBV10-1 with TRBJ2-3; 7 bases are a match to TRBD1. This CDR3 region has 13 residues. With 6 bases clipped from V and 3 bases from J, the junction kept 3 bases outside the gene matches. CDR1 WNHNN and CDR2 SYGVQD come from the germline V gene (reference sequence). The CDR3 DNA is TGCGCCAGCAGCGTGACAGGGACAGATACGCAGTATTTT. It translates to CASSVTGTDTQYF.